A single sample gave rise to the 20 T cell receptor beta chains below, sequenced in a study of T cells in Graves' hyperthyroidism and ophthalmopathy. Authors of the study amplified TCR beta CDR3 regions from RNA transcripts. HTBI primers were employed in a first-round RT-PCR of the TCR CDR3. TCRdb re-called the multiplex PCR reads through MiXCR, storing one row per CDR3 protein. The sample yields hundreds of thousands of distinct CDR3 sequences, approximately 14% seen once. Material for sequencing was blood. The origin of the receptors is a woman aged 45-65 years with Graves' ophthalmopathy.

This clonotype was recorded many times. CDR3 protein: CASSQVPGGYSPLHF. The CDR3, as DNA: TGCGCCAGCAGCCAAGTTCCAGGGGGCTATTCACCCCTCCACTTT. The genes are TRBV4-3 and TRBJ1-6; 8 nucleotides line up with TRBD1. The V and J ends lost 1 base and 8 bases, in that order; junction bases with no gene match: 4. The CDR3 has 15 amino acids. Germline V gene lookup returns CDR1 LGHNA and CDR2 YSLEER.

This clonotype was seen a handful of times. The J gene is TRBJ1-2, the V gene TRBV6-5, with D perhaps TRBD1 (5 bases). The ends were cut back, 3 bases at V and 2 bases at J, with 7 bases in the middle. Germline CDR1 MNHEY, CDR2 SVGAGI. CDR3 size: 13 residues. CDR3 residues: CASSYAGNYGYTF. The CDR3 coding sequence is TGTGCCAGCAGTTATGCAGGGAACTATGGCTACACCTTC.

In this sample, this clonotype turned up a few times. The chain joins TRBV6-1 to TRBJ2-7; TRBD1 matches at 12 bases. V lost 5 bases to trimming and J lost 7 bases; unmatched junction nucleotides: 12. The CDR3 contains 16 residues. Germline-derived CDR1 and CDR2 are MNHNS and SASEGT. In DNA, the CDR3 is TGTGCCAGCAGTCCCCCACAGGGACAGGGGGCGGGGGAGCAGTACTTC. It yields the protein CASSPPQGQGAGEQYF.

The chain is built from TRBV6-1 and TRBJ1-6, with D maybe TRBD1 (5 bases). The germline gives CDR1 MNHNS, CDR2 SASEGT. The CDR3 has 15 residues. V was pared by 7 bases and J by 7 bases, with 17 bases between. CDR3 region: CASKRDGRVNSPLHF. CDR3 DNA: TGTGCCAGCAAAAGGGACGGACGAGTCAATTCACCCCTCCACTTT.

The chain uses TRBV5-6 and TRBJ1-2; D gene unclear. V lost 2 bases to trimming and J lost 8 bases, with 7 bases between them. The germline CDR1 and CDR2 sequences are SGHDT and YYEEEE. CDR3 length: 11 residues. DNA for the CDR3: TGTGCCAGCAGCTTTGCTGACGGCTACACCTTC. It codes for CASSFADGYTF.

This clonotype has more than one count but fewer than ten. The genes are TRBV7-9 and TRBJ1-5; D is possibly TRBD1 (5 bases). Germline lookup yields CDR1 SEHNR and CDR2 FQNEAQ (reference sequence). V lost 8 bases and J lost 0, with 17 bases in between. The CDR3 contains 16 residues. This CDR3 is CASQGVREHSNQPQHF. Written as DNA, the CDR3 is TGTGCCAGCCAAGGGGTCCGGGAACATAGCAATCAGCCCCAGCATTTT.

This clonotype came up many times. The V and J genes are TRBV2 and TRBJ2-1; tentative D call: TRBD2 (7 bases). The V end lost 7 bases, the J end lost 7 bases, and 17 bases lay between the germline ends. This CDR3 contains 14 residues. Germline V CDR1 and CDR2: SNHLY, FYNNEI. The CDR3 DNA reads as TGTGCCAGCAAGGGGGGAGGGCCGGGGAATGAGCAGTTCTTC. Translated: CASKGGGPGNEQFF. Based on the CDR3 plus reference TRBV2 and TRBJ2-1, the full variable domain is EPEVTQTPSHQVTQMGQEVILRCVPISNHLYFYWYRQILGQKVEFLVSFYNNEISEKSEIFDDQFSVERPDGSNFTLKIRSTKLEDSAMYFCASKGGGPGNEQFFGPGTRLTVL.

This clonotype was counted ten times or more. The CDR3 DNA sequence: TGTGCCAGCAGTGCCCTACAGGGCAATGAGCAGTTCTTC. Its translation: CASSALQGNEQFF. The J gene is TRBJ2-1, the V gene TRBV6-1, with a tentative D call TRBD1 (6 bases). The V end was cut by 4 bases, the J end by 6 bases, with 10 bases between. CDR3 length equals 13 residues. Germline CDR1 and CDR2: MNHNS and SASEGT.

In its sample, this clonotype was seen many times. V and J are TRBV20-1 and TRBJ1-5, with no clear D. Germline CDR1 reads DFQATT; CDR2 reads SNEGSKA (reference sequence). Trimming took 0 bases from V and 4 from J, leaving 7 bases between them. The CDR3 spans 13 residues. CDR3 region: CSARDGQNQPQHF. The DNA of the CDR3 is TGCAGTGCTAGAGACGGGCAAAATCAGCCCCAGCATTTT.

For the CDR3, the DNA is TGTGCCAGCAGTACAACCGGGACAGGGAGGGGAGCCAAAAACATTCAGTACTTC. Protein sequence: CASSTTGTGRGAKNIQYF. V usage is TRBV28 and J usage is TRBJ2-4; 9 bases match TRBD1. The J segment lost 0 bases and the V segment lost 5 bases, leaving 11 bases of the junction unmatched. This CDR3 region has 18 residues. Germline V gene sequence: CDR1 MDHEN, CDR2 SYDVKM.

This clonotype came up many times. The chain couples TRBV7-8 to TRBJ2-3; 7 bases line up with TRBD1. The germline CDR1 and CDR2 sequences are SGHVS and FQNEAQ. With 6 bases clipped from V and 2 bases from J, the junction kept 5 bases outside the gene matches. CDR3 length: 14 amino acids. The CDR3 is CASRYRGHTDTQYF. CDR3 nucleotides: TGTGCCAGCAGATACAGGGGCCACACAGATACGCAGTATTTT.

This clonotype was found many times. The chain couples TRBV7-9 to TRBJ1-1; TRBD1 might be the D (6 bases). This CDR3 spans 14 amino acids. V dropped 6 bases and J dropped 0 bases, with 11 bases sitting between them. CDR1 is SEHNR and CDR2 is FQNEAQ in the germline V gene (reference sequence). This CDR3 reads CASRTGLVNTEAFF. The CDR3 nucleotides are TGTGCCAGCAGAACAGGGTTGGTGAACACTGAAGCTTTCTTT.

There are many counts of this clonotype. This chain connects TRBV18 to TRBJ2-1; 11 nucleotides align to TRBD2. J was trimmed by 8 bases and V by 4 bases; bases with no gene match: 10. This CDR3 contains 16 residues. Germline V gene sequence: CDR1 KGHSH, CDR2 LQKENI. In nucleotides, the CDR3 is TGTGCCAGCTCACTAACCGGGACTAGCGGAAACCATGAGCAGTTCTTC. Translating gives CASSLTGTSGNHEQFF.

This clonotype turned up a few times. The genes are TRBV28 and TRBJ2-1, with D possibly matching TRBD1 (7 bases). The CDR3 is 13 amino acids. Trimming pared 5 bases from V and 8 bases from J, leaving 13 bases between. The germline CDR1 and CDR2 sequences are MDHEN and SYDVKM. CDR3 bases: TGTGCCAGCAGTCAAACAGGGGAGGATGAGCAGTTCTTC. Its translation is CASSQTGEDEQFF.

The rearrangement uses TRBV10-3 and TRBJ2-5, with 8 bases matching TRBD1. Per the germline V gene, CDR1 is ENHRY and CDR2 is SYGVKD. The V segment lost 2 bases and the J segment 0 bases; nucleotides outside the gene matches: 8. The CDR3 is made up of 17 amino acids. The CDR3 region is CAISEDRGIGYQETQYF. CDR3 nucleotides: TGTGCCATCAGTGAGGACAGGGGAATAGGGTACCAAGAGACCCAGTACTTC.

A note on this clonotype: A clone one base away is much larger, so this may be a read error. The chain carries TRBV11-3 and TRBJ1-4, with 8 bases lining up with TRBD1. The CDR3 spans 15 residues. Losses at the gene ends were 4 bases for V and 8 bases for J; bases not matched to a gene: 9. The germline V gene has CDR1 SGHNT and CDR2 YENEEA. The CDR3 loop is CASSSRDRTPEKLFF. The CDR3 DNA follows: TGTGCCAGCAGCTCCCGGGACAGGACGCCCGAAAAACTGTTTTTT.

This clonotype was observed many times. This rearrangement joins TRBV7-2 to TRBJ2-3, with TRBD2 identical over 13 bases. Losses at the gene ends were 4 bases for V and 4 bases for J; bases not matched to a gene: 5. CDR3 size: 16 residues. Germline CDR1 reads SGHTA; CDR2 reads FQGNSA. This chain's CDR3 is CASSSGLAGIADTQYF. The CDR3 nucleotides are TGTGCCAGCAGCTCGGGACTAGCGGGAATCGCAGATACGCAGTATTTT.

The rearrangement joins TRBV28 to TRBJ2-1; D perhaps matches TRBD1 (6 bases). Trimming cost V 3 bases and J 5 bases, with 14 bases left between them. Germline assignment: CDR1 MDHEN and CDR2 SYDVKM. The CDR3 is made up of 15 amino acids. The CDR3 loop reads CASSFGQGWNNEQFF. Here the CDR3 DNA reads TGTGCCAGCAGTTTCGGGCAGGGGTGGAACAATGAGCAGTTCTTC.

Turning to this clonotype: One base away lies a much larger clone, so this may be a sequencing read error. This chain connects TRBV18 to TRBJ2-2; perhaps TRBD1 as D (6 bases). CDR1 and CDR2 (germline): KGHSH, LQKENI. The length of the CDR3 is 14 residues. Trimming took off 0 bases at V and 4 bases at J, with 6 bases between the two ends. The CDR3 is CASSPPQGTGELFF. CDR3 coding DNA: TGTGCCAGCTCACCACCACAGGGCACCGGGGAGCTGTTTTTT.

Ten or more counts support this clonotype. This sequence joins TRBV11-2 and TRBJ1-2; maybe TRBD1 (5 bases). This CDR3 contains 14 residues. Germline CDR1 and CDR2: SGHAT and FQNNGV. V lost 5 bases and J lost 4, with 14 bases in between. CDR3 sequence: CASSPGPLAYGYTF. The CDR3 DNA follows: TGTGCCAGCAGCCCGGGACCTCTAGCCTATGGCTACACCTTC.